These 28 T cell receptor beta chains were sequenced from one sample in a study of T cells after yellow fever vaccination. TCRdb used MiXCR to reprocess the 5' RACE reads, holding one entry per CDR3 protein. Altogether about 510,000 distinct CDR3 sequences are present, 21% being singletons, with the ten largest covering about 16%. Sequencing was performed on PBMCs, taken roughly 20 days after the first yellow fever vaccination. The receptors here all came from a man between 18 and 29 years old who received the YFV17D yellow fever vaccine.

This clonotype has more than one count but fewer than ten. The chain links TRBV12-5 to TRBJ2-2; D is tentatively TRBD1 or TRBD2 (5 bases each). Trimming shortened V by 0 bases and J by 2 bases, and 13 bases separated the two germline ends. The length of the CDR3 is 17 residues. CDR1 is LGHNT, CDR2 FRNRAP, per germline. The CDR3: CASGLVPRGYNTGELFF. The CDR3 coding sequence is TGTGCTAGTGGTTTGGTACCGAGGGGCTACAACACCGGGGAGCTGTTTTTT.

The rearrangement joins TRBV7-3 to TRBJ2-3; 9 bases are shared with TRBD2. The CDR3 loop spans 16 amino acids. Germline loops: CDR1 SGHTA, CDR2 FQGTGA. The V segment lost 5 bases and the J segment 2 bases; nucleotides outside the gene matches: 8. The CDR3, as DNA: TGTGCCAGCAGCCGAAACTGCGGGGGGGCCACAGATACGCAGTATTTT. Encoded protein: CASSRNCGGATDTQYF.

The gene calls are TRBV5-5 and TRBJ2-7, with 9 bases fitting TRBD1. The CDR3 length is 17 residues. Trimming at V came to 5 bases and at J to 2 bases, leaving 14 bases not matched to a gene. CDR1 SGHKS and CDR2 YYEKEE come from the germline V gene (reference sequence). The CDR3 DNA reads TGTGCCAGCAGTCCCGGGACAGGGTTTCGTAATGCCTACGAGCAGTACTTC. Amino acid sequence: CASSPGTGFRNAYEQYF. Full variable domain (remainder filled in from reference TRBV5-5 and TRBJ2-7): DAGVTQSPTHLIKTRGQQVTLRCSPISGHKSVSWYQQVLGQGPQFIFQYYEKEERGRGNFPDRFSARQFPNYSSELNVNALLLGDSALYLCASSPGTGFRNAYEQYFGPGTRLTVT.

The chain couples TRBV5-4 to TRBJ1-2; unclear D gene. The length of the CDR3 is 14 residues. The germline V and J ends were trimmed by 0 bases and 5 bases, with 11 bases remaining between them. Germline V lookup: CDR1 SGHNT, CDR2 YYREEE (reference sequence). CDR3 DNA: TGTGCCAGCAGCTTGGAAGTCTCGCCGTATGGCTACACCTTC. This gives the protein CASSLEVSPYGYTF. The entire variable domain, with the rest obtained from reference TRBV5-4 and TRBJ1-2, is as follows: ETGVTQSPTHLIKTRGQQVTLRCSSQSGHNTVSWYQQALGQGPQFIFQYYREEENGRGNFPPRFSGLQFPNYSSELNVNALELDDSALYLCASSLEVSPYGYTFGSGTRLTVV.

This clonotype was detected many times. The genes are TRBV10-3 and TRBJ1-3; 7 bases match TRBD1. CDR1 ENHRY and CDR2 SYGVKD come from the germline V gene. This CDR3 contains 15 residues. The V gene end was trimmed by 9 bases and the J gene end by 0 bases; junction bases not matched to a gene: 8. The CDR3 reads CAIRQGLGSGNTIYF. The CDR3 DNA reads as TGTGCCATAAGACAGGGTCTCGGCTCTGGAAACACCATATATTTT.

The chain joins TRBV20-1 to TRBJ2-7; maybe TRBD2 (6 bases). Germline lookup yields CDR1 DFQATT and CDR2 SNEGSKA (reference sequence). The CDR3 is 13 residues long. V was trimmed by 3 bases and J by 7 bases, leaving 16 bases between them. The CDR3 protein is CSASDSVAGEQYV. For the CDR3, the DNA is TGCAGTGCTAGCGACTCCGTGGCGGGGGAGCAGTACGTC.

This clonotype was seen a few times. The chain recombines TRBV6-2 or TRBV6-3 with TRBJ2-1; D is ambiguous. The CDR3 runs 12 residues. Germline-derived CDR1 and CDR2 are MNHEY and SVGEGT. V lost 0 bases to trimming and J lost 7 bases, with 4 bases between them. The CDR3 region has the DNA TGTGCCAGCAGTTACTCTGGAAATGAGCAGTTCTTC. It codes for CASSYSGNEQFF.

As to this clonotype: A much larger clonotype is one base distant, so this may be a read error. This chain joins TRBV5-1 and TRBJ2-1, with 9 bases lining up with TRBD1. Germline V gene sequence: CDR1 SGHRS, CDR2 YFSETQ. The CDR3 has 13 residues. Written as DNA, the CDR3 is TGCGCCAGCAGCGACAGGGGGTACAATGATCAGTTCTTC. Protein sequence: CASSDRGYNDQFF.

The table lists this clonotype with a few counts. This chain connects TRBV7-6 to TRBJ1-6; TRBD1 is a possible D gene (5 bases). The length of the CDR3 is 19 residues. Germline V lookup: CDR1 SGHVS, CDR2 FNYEAQ. V lost 0 bases and J lost 0, with 15 bases in between. The chain's CDR3 is CASSLAEGHRSSYNSPLHF. CDR3 bases: TGTGCCAGCAGCTTAGCTGAGGGGCACAGAAGCTCCTATAATTCACCCCTCCACTTT.

The CDR3: CASSLAITDTQYF. Written as DNA, the CDR3 is TGTGCCAGCAGCTTAGCAATTACAGATACGCAGTATTTT. J is TRBJ2-3 and V is TRBV7-9; D is ambiguous. The CDR3 runs to 13 residues. Trimming left V 0 bases short and J 3 bases short, with 4 bases between. The germline CDR1 and CDR2 sequences are SEHNR and FQNEAQ (reference sequence).

This clonotype was recorded a few times. This chain uses TRBV7-8 with TRBJ2-7, with D unclear. The germline V gene has CDR1 SGHVS and CDR2 FQNEAQ. There are 17 residues in the CDR3. V dropped 2 bases and J dropped 3 bases, with 20 bases sitting between them. The CDR3, as DNA: TGTGCCAGCAGCTTAACGGCAGGCCCCTTGATCCTCTACGAGCAGTACTTC. It codes for CASSLTAGPLILYEQYF.

The chain uses TRBV6-4 and TRBJ2-6; D unclear. This CDR3 has 14 amino acids. Germline loops: CDR1 MRHNA, CDR2 SNTAGT. V dropped 6 bases and J dropped 0 bases, with 6 bases sitting between them. CDR3 DNA sequence: TGTGCCAGCAGAGACGACTCTGGGGCCAACGTCCTGACTTTC. It encodes CASRDDSGANVLTF.

The V call is TRBV7-2, the J call TRBJ2-3; no definite D call. The CDR3 consists of 14 residues. Germline CDR1 and CDR2: SGHTA and FQGNSA. V was cut by 4 bases and J by 4 bases, with 12 bases left in between. The CDR3 here is CASSWKGYADTQYF. CDR3 sequence (DNA): TGTGCCAGCAGCTGGAAGGGTTACGCAGATACGCAGTATTTT.

The chain carries TRBV27 and TRBJ2-7; TRBD1 aligns across 7 bases. J gave up 6 bases and V 3 bases, and 5 bases lay outside the gene matches. The V gene's germline CDR1 is MNHEY and CDR2 SMNVEV (reference sequence). The CDR3 is 13 amino acids. In DNA form, the CDR3 reads TGTGCCAGCAGTTTGGCCGGGACAGCCGAGCAGTACGTC. It translates to CASSLAGTAEQYV.

The table lists this clonotype with a few counts. The CDR3 reads CASSPAGGGYEQYV. CDR3 in DNA: TGTGCCAGCAGCCCCGCCGGGGGTGGCTACGAGCAGTACGTC. V usage is TRBV28 and J usage is TRBJ2-7, with D perhaps TRBD2 (6 bases). V lost 6 bases to trimming and J lost 3 bases, with 15 bases between them. The CDR3 extends over 14 amino acids. The V gene's germline CDR1 is MDHEN and CDR2 SYDVKM.

The V and J genes are TRBV28 and TRBJ1-5; TRBD1 matches 12 bases. Losses at the gene ends were 6 bases for V and 6 bases for J; bases not matched to a gene: 6. In germline, CDR1 is MDHEN, CDR2 SYDVKM. The CDR3 totals 15 residues. The CDR3 is CASSGGTGGIQPQHF. As DNA, the CDR3 is TGTGCCAGCAGCGGGGGGACAGGGGGCATTCAGCCCCAGCATTTT.

The chain combines TRBV5-6 with TRBJ1-4; D perhaps matches TRBD1 (5 bases). Germline CDR1 is SGHDT and CDR2 is YYEEEE. CDR3 length equals 14 residues. V gave up 3 bases and J gave up 11 bases, with 17 bases separating them. The CDR3 loop is CASSSTPRDGKLFF. In nucleotides, the CDR3 is TGTGCCAGCAGCTCGACCCCCCGGGACGGCAAACTGTTTTTT.

CDR3 amino acids: CASTHVRESNDEQFF. DNA for the CDR3: TGTGCCAGCACCCACGTGCGGGAATCCAACGATGAGCAGTTCTTC. The V call is TRBV6-2 or TRBV6-3, the J call TRBJ2-1; D perhaps matches TRBD2 (6 bases). The CDR3 has 15 residues. Germline values: CDR1 MNHEY, CDR2 SVGEGT. V was pared by 7 bases and J by 8 bases, with 21 bases between.

This clonotype has more than one count but fewer than ten. The chain uses TRBV7-9 and TRBJ2-5, with 7 positions matching TRBD2. The J segment lost 4 bases and the V segment lost 8 bases, leaving 10 bases of the junction unmatched. CDR1 is SEHNR and CDR2 is FQNEAQ in the germline V gene (reference sequence). The CDR3 runs to 14 residues. The CDR3 nucleotides read TGTGCCAGCGGCCAAAGCGGGGCGGGAGAGACCCAGTACTTC. Amino acid sequence: CASGQSGAGETQYF.

As DNA, the CDR3 is TGTGCCAGCAGCCAAGCCGATCCCAGGCTCTACAATGAGCAGTTCTTC. Translated: CASSQADPRLYNEQFF. This sequence joins TRBV3-1 and TRBJ2-1, with D hard to call. V was clipped by 1 base and J by 3 bases, with 13 bases between them. The length of the CDR3 is 16 residues. Germline V gives CDR1 LGHDT, CDR2 YNNKEL (reference sequence).

The chain is built from TRBV4-3 and TRBJ2-7; D may correspond to TRBD1 or TRBD2 (5 bases each). The CDR3 extends over 16 amino acids. Trimming took 1 base from V and 1 from J, leaving 14 bases between them. The germline V gene has CDR1 LGHNA and CDR2 YSLEER. The CDR3 DNA reads as TGCGCCAGCAGCCAAGCGGGACCCCTGGGTTCCTACGAGCAGTACTTC. Its translation: CASSQAGPLGSYEQYF.

This clonotype was observed a handful of times. The CDR3 DNA is TGTGCCAGCAGGCAGGTTAACATGAACACTGAAGCTTTCTTT. Encoded protein: CASRQVNMNTEAFF. The chain couples TRBV6-1 to TRBJ1-1; D remains unclear. Trimming pared 6 bases from V and 0 bases from J, leaving 11 bases between. Germline V gene data show CDR1 as MNHNS and CDR2 as SASEGT. The CDR3 has 14 residues.

V usage is TRBV23-1 and J usage is TRBJ2-2; possible D gene TRBD1, 6 bases. TRBV23-1 is treated as an ORF (open reading frame) with a function not yet certain. V lost 0 bases and J lost 1, with 15 bases in between. CDR3 length: 18 amino acids. CDR3 sequence (DNA): TGCGCCAGCAGTCAATCTGGGTTCGGGACAAAGAACACCGGGGAGCTGTTTTTT. Its protein product is CASSQSGFGTKNTGELFF.

This clonotype was observed a handful of times. This chain links TRBV5-6 with TRBJ1-2, with no clear D. With 4 bases removed from V and 2 bases from J, the gap between germline ends came to 15 bases. CDR3 size: 15 residues. CDR1 and CDR2 (germline): SGHDT, YYEEEE. The CDR3 nucleotides are TGTGCCAGCAGCCGACGACTCCGGGTCAACTATGGCTACACCTTC. It codes for CASSRRLRVNYGYTF. Full variable domain (remainder filled in from reference TRBV5-6 and TRBJ1-2): DAGVTQSPTHLIKTRGQQVTLRCSPKSGHDTVSWYQQALGQGPQFIFQYYEEEERQRGNFPDRFSGHQFPNYSSELNVNALLLGDSALYLCASSRRLRVNYGYTFGSGTRLTVV.

The chain joins TRBV10-3 to TRBJ2-2, with 11 bases identical to TRBD2. J was trimmed by 4 bases and V by 3 bases; bases with no gene match: 1. Per germline, CDR1 ENHRY and CDR2 SYGVKD. The CDR3 has 15 amino acids. The CDR3 nucleotides read TGTGCCATCAGTGATACTAGCGGGGGCACCGGGGAGCTGTTTTTT. This gives the protein CAISDTSGGTGELFF.

CDR3: CASSKGLAGGTSTDTQYF. The DNA for the CDR3 is TGCGCCAGCAGCAAGGGACTAGCGGGGGGAACCAGCACAGATACGCAGTATTTT. This chain joins TRBV5-1 and TRBJ2-3, with 15 bases that match TRBD2. Trimming cost V 4 bases and J 0 bases; bases outside gene matches: 6. Germline-derived CDR1 and CDR2 are SGHRS and YFSETQ. The CDR3 has 18 residues.

The chain recombines TRBV29-1 with TRBJ2-7, with D possibly TRBD2 on 5 matching bases. The CDR3 totals 12 residues. CDR1 and CDR2 (germline): SQVTM, ANQGSEA. V lost 2 bases, J lost 6 bases, and 11 bases lay in between. The CDR3 DNA sequence: TGCAGCGTTGAAAAGAGGGAAGGCGAGCAGTACTTC. It is translated as CSVEKREGEQYF.

There are a few counts of this clonotype. The rearrangement uses TRBV6-1 and TRBJ1-5, with D unclear. V lost 6 bases and J lost 0, with 12 bases in between. The CDR3 extends over 15 amino acids. Germline V lookup: CDR1 MNHNS, CDR2 SASEGT. The CDR3 region has the DNA TGTGCCAGCAGAGTAAGCAGGATTAGCAATCAGCCCCAGCATTTT. The encoded protein is CASRVSRISNQPQHF.